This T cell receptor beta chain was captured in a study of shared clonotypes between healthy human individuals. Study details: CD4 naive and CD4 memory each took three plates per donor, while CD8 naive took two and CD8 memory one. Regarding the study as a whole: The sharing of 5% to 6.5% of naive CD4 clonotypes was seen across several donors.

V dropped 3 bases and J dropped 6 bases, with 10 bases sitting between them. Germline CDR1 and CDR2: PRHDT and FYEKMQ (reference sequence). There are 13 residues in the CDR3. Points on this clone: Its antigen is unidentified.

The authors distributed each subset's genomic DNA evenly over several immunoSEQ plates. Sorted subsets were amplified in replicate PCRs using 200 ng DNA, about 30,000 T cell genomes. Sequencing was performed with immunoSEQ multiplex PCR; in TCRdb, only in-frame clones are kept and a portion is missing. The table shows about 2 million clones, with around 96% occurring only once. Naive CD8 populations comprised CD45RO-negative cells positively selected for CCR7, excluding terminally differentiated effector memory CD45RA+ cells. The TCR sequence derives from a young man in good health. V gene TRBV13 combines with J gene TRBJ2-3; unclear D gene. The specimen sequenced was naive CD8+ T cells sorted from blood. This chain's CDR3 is CASSLESSDTQYF. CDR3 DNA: TGTGCCAGCAGCTTGGAAAGCTCCGATACGCAGTATTTT.